A selection of T cell receptor beta chains follows, all from one sample in a study of T-cell reconstitution after alpha-beta-depleted transplantation in children. TCRdb used MiXCR to reprocess the PCR reads, holding one entry per CDR3 protein. Of roughly 100,000 distinct CDR3 sequences listed, approximately 8.4% were seen once; the top ten hold 5.5% to 7%. Sequenced material: PBMCs from the stem cell graft donor, taken from the stem cell graft. The receptors come from a human donor who donated a stem cell graft to a child with congenital amegakaryocytic thrombocytopenia. Both conserved end residues are trimmed from each CDR3. Only some rows state a clone size, as once, few, many or a class for expanded clones.

size: -
V: TRBV7-9
J: TRBJ2-2
CDR3: ASSLGPATGELF

size: many
V: TRBV29-1
J: TRBJ2-5
CDR3: SVEGSPSQETQY

size: many
V: TRBV12-3/TRBV12-4
J: TRBJ2-1
CDR3: ASSFTPAGGLSEQF

size: -
V: TRBV4-1
J: TRBJ1-4
CDR3: ASSQDQLQGAEKLF

size: -
V: TRBV7-9
J: TRBJ2-7
CDR3: ASGPGLTYEQY

size: few
V: TRBV5-1
J: TRBJ2-3
CDR3: ASSWRTSGRTLTDTQY

size: -
V: TRBV5-1
J: TRBJ1-1
CDR3: ASSLVIGQRNTEAF

size: -
V: TRBV20-1
J: TRBJ2-5
CDR3: SARPAGEETQY

size: many
V: TRBV5-1
J: TRBJ1-1
CDR3: ASSNEWQSEAF

size: many
V: TRBV7-7
J: TRBJ2-2
CDR3: ASSPLGVPGELF

size: many
V: TRBV7-9
J: TRBJ2-5
CDR3: ASSFGLAGETQY

size: many
V: TRBV27
J: TRBJ2-3
CDR3: ASSLLTGQGFGSARDTQY

size: many
V: TRBV20-1
J: TRBJ2-7
CDR3: SARLAGGLNEQY

size: many
V: TRBV5-1
J: TRBJ2-1
CDR3: ASSFGTSGGREQF

size: many
V: TRBV29-1
J: TRBJ1-1
CDR3: SVEEMGGAPNTEAF

size: many
V: TRBV24-1
J: TRBJ2-5
CDR3: ATSARTGGKEETQY

size: few
V: TRBV30
J: TRBJ2-5
CDR3: AWSHGTAKETQY

size: many
V: TRBV5-6
J: TRBJ2-1
CDR3: ASSLYSTSYNEQF

size: many
V: TRBV5-1
J: TRBJ2-7
CDR3: ASSLDGTGRGEQY

size: many
V: TRBV12-3/TRBV12-4
J: TRBJ2-7
CDR3: ASSFGLAESSYEQY

size: many
V: TRBV24-1
J: TRBJ2-3
CDR3: ATSSDTQY

size: many
V: TRBV11-3
J: TRBJ2-5
CDR3: ASSLRPGPGETQY

size: many
V: TRBV5-1
J: TRBJ1-4
CDR3: ASSSGALNEKLF

size: many
V: TRBV20-1
J: TRBJ1-4
CDR3: SARENNQNEKLF

size: many
V: TRBV27
J: TRBJ1-1
CDR3: ASRGGGRANTEAF

size: -
V: TRBV18
J: TRBJ1-1
CDR3: ASSPPADTEAF

size: many
V: TRBV6-2/TRBV6-3
J: TRBJ1-1
CDR3: ASSYSAQAETEAF

size: many
V: TRBV6-1
J: TRBJ2-7
CDR3: ASSETASYEQY

size: many
V: TRBV27
J: TRBJ1-4
CDR3: ASVNRTRFTTNEKLF

size: many
V: TRBV27
J: TRBJ1-2
CDR3: ASSLSPVGHGYT

size: many
V: TRBV12-3/TRBV12-4
J: TRBJ2-5
CDR3: ASSPYRGGSYQETQY

size: many
V: TRBV12-3/TRBV12-4
J: TRBJ2-7
CDR3: ASSLFSGGLRDEQY

size: -
V: TRBV4-2
J: TRBJ2-1
CDR3: ASSPSVALAGNNEQF

size: many
V: TRBV2
J: TRBJ1-2
CDR3: ASSEVNYGYT

size: many
V: TRBV5-1
J: TRBJ1-1
CDR3: ASSLSLSRGNTEAF

size: many
V: TRBV12-3/TRBV12-4
J: TRBJ1-2
CDR3: ASSFVTGGGYT

size: many
V: TRBV28
J: TRBJ1-2
CDR3: ASSLRTNYGYT

size: many
V: TRBV20-1
J: TRBJ2-1
CDR3: SALSGGRYNEQF

size: few
V: TRBV5-6
J: TRBJ1-2
CDR3: ASSHRIGYT

size: -
V: TRBV11-2
J: TRBJ1-2
CDR3: ASSLWTGTIYT

size: -
V: TRBV5-1
J: TRBJ2-2
CDR3: ASSLETRGGAGELF

size: many
V: TRBV24-1
J: TRBJ2-1
CDR3: ATSDPLAGEYNEQF

size: many
V: TRBV5-1
J: TRBJ2-7
CDR3: ASSLALGQYYEQY

size: many
V: TRBV19
J: TRBJ2-2
CDR3: ASTVGWTGELF

size: many
V: TRBV7-2
J: TRBJ2-5
CDR3: ASSPPPIGATQY

size: many
V: TRBV11-2
J: TRBJ2-3
CDR3: ASSSSPGLRSGTDTQY

size: many
V: TRBV20-1
J: TRBJ2-3
CDR3: SAHDQARADTQY

size: many
V: TRBV12-3/TRBV12-4
J: TRBJ1-6
CDR3: ASSLEQKNSPLH